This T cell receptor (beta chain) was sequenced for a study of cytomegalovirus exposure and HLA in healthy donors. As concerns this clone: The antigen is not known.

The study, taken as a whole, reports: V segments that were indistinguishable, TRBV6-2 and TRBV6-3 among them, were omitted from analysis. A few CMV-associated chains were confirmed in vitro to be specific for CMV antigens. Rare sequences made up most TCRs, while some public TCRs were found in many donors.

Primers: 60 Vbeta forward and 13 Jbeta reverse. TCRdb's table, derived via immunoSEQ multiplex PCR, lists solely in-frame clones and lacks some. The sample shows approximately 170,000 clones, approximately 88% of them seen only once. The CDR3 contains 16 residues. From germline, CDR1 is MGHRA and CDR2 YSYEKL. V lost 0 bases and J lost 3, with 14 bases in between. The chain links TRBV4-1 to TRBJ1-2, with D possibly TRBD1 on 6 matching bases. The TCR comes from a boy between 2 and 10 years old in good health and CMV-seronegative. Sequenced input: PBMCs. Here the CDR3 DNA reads TGCGCCAGCAGCCAAGATCTCAACAGGGCTCACTATGGCTACACCTTC. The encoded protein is CASSQDLNRAHYGYTF.